This T cell receptor beta chain is from a study of cytomegalovirus exposure and HLA in healthy donors. About the research overall: Both the approximately 120 validation repertoires and the roughly 700 first-cohort repertoires used the same platform, as reported by a later analysis. Whole-study findings and limits: Most TCR sequences showed up rarely, but some public TCRs showed up in many donors.

As to this clone: Its antigen is not known.

Germline CDR1 SGDLS, CDR2 YYNGEE. The V and J ends lost 0 bases and 0 bases respectively, with 10 bases between them. The CDR3 loop spans 16 amino acids. Sequenced by immunoSEQ multiplex PCR; TCRdb stores in-frame clones only, minus some. This sample has 150,000 to 200,000 clones, with about 82% found just once. This chain connects TRBV9 to TRBJ2-1; unclear D gene. Sequenced input: PBMCs. The clonotype originates from a man aged 25-45 years in good health and CMV-seropositive. The CDR3 sequence is CASSVASSSSYNEQFF. DNA for the CDR3: TGTGCCAGCAGCGTAGCTAGTAGCTCCTCCTACAATGAGCAGTTCTTC.